The 11 T cell receptor beta chains reported below all come from one sample, sequenced in a study of OX40 agonist ivuxolimab in advanced cancers. Some clones are missing from TCRdb's copy, which holds only in-frame ones; the method was immunoSEQ multiplex PCR. The profile covers about 70,000 clones, with about nine tenths appearing a single time and around 8.2% taken by the ten largest. The sequenced sample was CD4+ or CD8+ T cells sorted from blood, obtained in a trial of the OX40 agonist ivuxolimab. These receptors were obtained from an adult with an advanced solid tumor such as melanoma, head and neck, liver or kidney cancer.

V usage is TRBV19 and J usage is TRBJ1-4; TRBD1 aligns across 7 bases. This CDR3 has 17 amino acids. J lost 0 bases, V lost 7 bases, and 11 bases had no gene match. The V gene's germline CDR1 is LNHDA and CDR2 SQIVND (reference sequence). Here the CDR3 reads CASTMAQGDPTNEKLFF. The CDR3 DNA reads TGTGCCAGTACTATGGCGCAGGGGGATCCAACTAATGAAAAACTGTTTTTT. The full variable domain, with the rest looked up from reference TRBV19 and TRBJ1-4, is DGGITQSPKYLFRKEGQNVTLSCEQNLNHDAMYWYRQDPGQGLRLIYYSQIVNDFQKGDIAEGYSVSREKKESFPLTVTSAQKNPTAFYLCASTMAQGDPTNEKLFFGSGTQLSVL.

J is TRBJ2-3 and V is TRBV11-2; unclear D gene. The germline CDR1 and CDR2 sequences are SGHAT and FQNNGV. The CDR3 has 15 residues. V shed 7 bases and J shed 0 bases, with 14 bases lying between them. CDR3 loop: CASTRGSSSTDTQYF. CDR3 DNA: TGTGCCAGCACCCGTGGTAGTTCTAGCACAGATACGCAGTATTTT.

This rearrangement joins TRBV10-3 to TRBJ2-1; D could derive from TRBD1 or TRBD2 (6 bases each). The CDR3 runs to 15 residues. V lost 2 bases to trimming and J lost 2 bases, with 10 bases between them. CDR1 and CDR2 from the germline V gene are ENHRY and SYGVKD. CDR3 sequence (DNA): TGTGCCATCAGTGAGGAGGGGGGCACCTACAATGAGCAGTTCTTC. Protein sequence: CAISEEGGTYNEQFF.

This sequence joins TRBV30 and TRBJ2-3, with unresolved D. The CDR3 spans 15 residues. CDR1 is GTSNPN, CDR2 SVGIG, per germline (reference sequence). The germline V and J ends were trimmed by 3 bases and 2 bases, with 15 bases remaining between them. The CDR3 protein is CAWSATSWATDTQYF. The CDR3 region has the DNA TGTGCCTGGAGCGCGACCTCGTGGGCCACAGATACGCAGTATTTT. The whole variable domain, filled in from reference TRBV30 and TRBJ2-3, reads SQTIHQWPATLVQPVGSPLSLECTVEGTSNPNLYWYRQAAGRGLQLLFYSVGIGQISSEVPQNLSASRPQDRQFILSSKKLLLSDSGFYLCAWSATSWATDTQYFGPGTRLTVL.

The chain combines TRBV7-9 with TRBJ1-4; 7 bases are shared with TRBD1. There are 15 residues in the CDR3. Germline trimming cut 5 bases from V and 8 bases from J; bases unmatched to any gene: 11. The germline CDR1 and CDR2 sequences are SEHNR and FQNEAQ (reference sequence). The CDR3 loop reads CASSQGTGAQEKLFF. In DNA form, the CDR3 reads TGTGCCAGCAGCCAAGGCACAGGGGCGCAGGAAAAACTGTTTTTT.

The rearrangement uses TRBV7-6 and TRBJ2-7; 7 nucleotides align to TRBD2. Trimming took 1 base from V and 7 from J; bases not matched to a gene: 7. The CDR3 sequence is 14 residues long. Germline CDR1 reads SGHVS; CDR2 reads FNYEAQ. CDR3 region: CASSLDPLAREQYF. CDR3 nucleotides: TGTGCCAGCAGCTTAGACCCACTAGCGAGGGAGCAGTACTTC.

This sequence joins TRBV7-2 and TRBJ1-2; 7 bases align to TRBD1. The germline gives CDR1 SGHTA, CDR2 FQGNSA. CDR3 length equals 13 residues. V trimming: 5 bases; J trimming: 5 bases; junction bases outside the gene matches: 5. The CDR3 loop is CASSTGTAYGYTF. The CDR3 nucleotides are TGTGCCAGCAGCACCGGGACAGCGTATGGCTACACCTTC.

The rearrangement joins TRBV4-2 to TRBJ2-5; D perhaps matches TRBD2 (5 bases). Germline V gene data show CDR1 as LGHNA and CDR2 as YNFKEQ. V dropped 3 bases and J dropped 3 bases, with 11 bases sitting between them. There are 14 residues in the CDR3. The CDR3 is CASSQSDGKETQYF. Written as DNA, the CDR3 is TGTGCCAGCAGCCAGTCCGACGGGAAAGAGACCCAGTACTTC.

This clone was seen a handful of times. The same CDR3 can be traced to other DNA sequences in this sample. The chain is built from TRBV7-2 and TRBJ1-1; 8 bases map to TRBD1. The trim removed 5 bases at V and 6 bases at J, leaving 5 bases unmatched. The V gene's germline CDR1 is SGHTA and CDR2 FQGNSA. This CDR3 is built from 13 residues. The CDR3 here is CASSLQGASEAFF. The CDR3 nucleotides are TGTGCCAGCAGCCTTCAGGGGGCATCTGAAGCTTTCTTT.

The chain employs TRBV4-3 and TRBJ2-1, with a tentative D call TRBD1 (6 bases). The CDR3 has 14 residues. The V gene's germline CDR1 is LGHNA and CDR2 YSLEER. V was trimmed by 4 bases and J by 7 bases, leaving 14 bases between them. CDR3: CASSLRTAQNEQFF. As DNA, the CDR3 is TGCGCCAGCAGCCTAAGGACAGCTCAGAATGAGCAGTTCTTC.

The J gene is TRBJ2-5, the V gene TRBV4-1, with D perhaps matching TRBD2 (6 bases). Per germline, CDR1 MGHRA and CDR2 YSYEKL. The CDR3 consists of 14 residues. The V gene lost 4 bases and the J gene lost 5 bases, with 14 bases spanning the gap. The CDR3 loop reads CASSLGRGGETQYF. CDR3 nucleotides: TGCGCCAGCAGCCTGGGGCGGGGTGGGGAGACCCAGTACTTC.